A selection of T cell receptor beta chains follows, all from one sample in a study of T-cell reconstitution after alpha-beta-depleted transplantation in children. TCRdb passed the PCR reads through MiXCR, listing each CDR3 protein once. The sample consists of hundreds of thousands of distinct CDR3 sequences, 10% of them appearing once. The source material was PBMCs, sampled before TCRalphabeta/CD19-depleted stem cell transplant. These receptors all stem from a child aged 2-15 years with inherited bone marrow failure, due to receive a stem cell transplant. Each CDR3 is given with its conserved first and last residue. Each record gives: clone size, CDR3 length, D gene, V gene, J gene, CDR3 protein, CDR3 DNA. A D gene is named only where the DNA matches it firmly. Size tells how often a clone was seen (once, few, many) or the class of an expanded clone, and some rows leave it out.

size: many; length: 15; D: TRBD2; V: TRBV28; J: TRBJ2-5; CDR3: CASSFVGGSQETQYF; DNA: TGTGCCAGCAGTTTTGTTGGCGGGAGCCAAGAGACCCAGTACTTC
size: many; length: 13; D: .; V: TRBV11-2; J: TRBJ2-5; CDR3: CASSRTFRETQYF; DNA: TGTGCCAGCAGCCGGACATTCCGGGAGACCCAGTACTTC
size: many; length: 13; D: TRBD2; V: TRBV12-3/TRBV12-4; J: TRBJ2-1; CDR3: CASIAGGRNEQFF; DNA: TGTGCCAGCATAGCGGGGGGGAGGAATGAGCAGTTCTTC
size: many; length: 9; D: .; V: TRBV3-1; J: TRBJ2-1; CDR3: CASRGEQFF; DNA: TGTGCCAGCAGGGGTGAGCAGTTCTTC
size: many; length: 13; D: .; V: TRBV7-9; J: TRBJ1-1; CDR3: CASSFVENTEAFF; DNA: TGTGCCAGCAGCTTCGTGGAGAACACTGAAGCTTTCTTT
size: many; length: 13; D: .; V: TRBV10-2; J: TRBJ2-3; CDR3: CASASARTNTQYF; DNA: TGCGCCAGCGCATCAGCGCGCACTAATACGCAGTATTTT
size: many; length: 16; D: .; V: TRBV28; J: TRBJ2-3; CDR3: CASSFATDLITDTQYF; DNA: TGTGCCAGCAGTTTTGCTACGGACTTAATCACAGATACGCAGTATTTT
size: .; length: 14; D: TRBD2; V: TRBV20-1; J: TRBJ2-5; CDR3: CSAPSGSSQETQYF; DNA: TGCAGTGCCCCTAGCGGGAGTAGCCAAGAGACCCAGTACTTC
size: .; length: 14; D: .; V: TRBV7-6; J: TRBJ1-2; CDR3: CASSLSDTGYGYTF; DNA: TGTGCCAGCAGCTTAAGCGACACGGGATATGGCTACACCTTC
size: many; length: 12; D: .; V: TRBV12-3/TRBV12-4; J: TRBJ2-7; CDR3: CASSTNSYEQYF; DNA: TGTGCCAGCAGTACCAACTCCTACGAGCAGTACTTC
size: few; length: 17; D: TRBD2; V: TRBV6-1; J: TRBJ2-1; CDR3: CASSRFAGTSGYNEQFF; DNA: TGTGCCAGCAGCCGATTTGCCGGGACTAGCGGCTACAATGAGCAGTTCTTC
size: many; length: 14; D: .; V: TRBV5-1; J: TRBJ2-5; CDR3: CASSADTVQGTQYF; DNA: TGCGCCAGCAGCGCGGACACGGTCCAAGGGACCCAGTACTTC
size: many; length: 15; D: .; V: TRBV7-2; J: TRBJ2-2; CDR3: CASTPRGFNTGELFF; DNA: TGTGCCAGCACCCCCCGGGGCTTCAACACCGGGGAGCTGTTTTTT
size: many; length: 15; D: TRBD2; V: TRBV7-2; J: TRBJ2-7; CDR3: CASSLGLAGYYEQYF; DNA: TGTGCCAGCAGCCTAGGACTAGCGGGGTACTACGAGCAGTACTTC
size: .; length: 19; D: TRBD2; V: TRBV11-2; J: TRBJ2-4; CDR3: CASSPRTSGRAFDKNIQYF; DNA: TGTGCCAGCAGCCCCCGGACTAGCGGGAGGGCCTTTGACAAAAACATTCAGTACTTC
size: many; length: 15; D: .; V: TRBV28; J: TRBJ2-3; CDR3: CASSPRGGNADTQYF; DNA: TGTGCCAGCAGCCCCCGAGGCGGGAATGCAGATACGCAGTATTTT
size: many; length: 15; D: TRBD2; V: TRBV6-2/TRBV6-3; J: TRBJ2-1; CDR3: CASSSAGTSLDEQFF; DNA: TGTGCCAGCAGTTCCGCCGGGACTAGCTTGGATGAGCAGTTCTTC
size: many; length: 15; D: TRBD1; V: TRBV12-3/TRBV12-4; J: TRBJ2-2; CDR3: CASSPGGQGAGELFF; DNA: TGTGCCAGCAGCCCCGGGGGACAGGGGGCCGGGGAGCTGTTTTTT
size: many; length: 16; D: TRBD2; V: TRBV6-5; J: TRBJ2-1; CDR3: CASSYSTSGRRDEQFF; DNA: TGTGCCAGCAGTTACTCGACTAGCGGGAGGCGGGATGAGCAGTTCTTC
size: .; length: 12; D: .; V: TRBV24-1; J: TRBJ2-5; CDR3: CATRGAKETQYF; DNA: TGTGCCACAAGAGGGGCAAAAGAGACCCAGTACTTC
size: few; length: 13; D: .; V: TRBV27; J: TRBJ2-7; CDR3: CASSLSAFYEQYF; DNA: TGTGCCAGCAGTTTATCCGCGTTCTACGAGCAGTACTTC
size: many; length: 14; D: TRBD1; V: TRBV5-1; J: TRBJ1-1; CDR3: CASSFTGVWTEAFF; DNA: TGCGCCAGCAGCTTTACAGGGGTTTGGACTGAAGCTTTCTTT
size: many; length: 12; D: .; V: TRBV5-1; J: TRBJ2-7; CDR3: CASMGVTYEQYF; DNA: TGCGCCAGCATGGGCGTAACCTACGAGCAGTACTTC
size: few; length: 13; D: .; V: TRBV30; J: TRBJ2-7; CDR3: CAWSPGHSYEQYF; DNA: TGTGCCTGGAGTCCGGGTCACTCCTACGAGCAGTACTTC
size: many; length: 13; D: .; V: TRBV7-2; J: TRBJ2-7; CDR3: CASSLVSGNEQYF; DNA: TGTGCCAGCAGCTTGGTCTCGGGGAATGAGCAGTACTTC
size: many; length: 15; D: .; V: TRBV27; J: TRBJ2-2; CDR3: CASSLRTTNTGELFF; DNA: TGTGCCAGCAGTTTAAGGACAACGAACACCGGGGAGCTGTTTTTT
size: many; length: 14; D: .; V: TRBV7-9; J: TRBJ2-5; CDR3: CASSLATGQETQYF; DNA: TGTGCCAGCAGCTTAGCGACAGGCCAAGAGACCCAGTACTTC
size: many; length: 15; D: .; V: TRBV7-2; J: TRBJ1-1; CDR3: CASSLARDGVTEAFF; DNA: TGTGCCAGCAGCTTAGCGCGAGACGGGGTAACTGAAGCTTTCTTT
size: many; length: 15; D: .; V: TRBV15; J: TRBJ2-5; CDR3: CATSRESGPRETQYF; DNA: TGTGCCACCAGCAGAGAGTCGGGGCCTAGGGAGACCCAGTACTTC
size: .; length: 15; D: TRBD2; V: TRBV28; J: TRBJ2-7; CDR3: CASSGTSGDDLEQYF; DNA: TGTGCCAGCAGTGGGACTAGCGGAGATGATCTCGAGCAGTACTTC
size: few; length: 13; D: TRBD1; V: TRBV6-5; J: TRBJ2-1; CDR3: CASSYTGGNEQFF; DNA: TGTGCCAGCAGTTACACAGGGGGCAATGAGCAGTTCTTC
size: many; length: 15; D: .; V: TRBV5-6; J: TRBJ2-1; CDR3: CASTRNGGPYNEQFF; DNA: TGTGCCAGCACCCGAAACGGGGGGCCCTACAATGAGCAGTTCTTC
size: many; length: 19; D: TRBD1; V: TRBV20-1; J: TRBJ2-1; CDR3: CSARDIGQGDLRDYNEQFF; DNA: TGCAGTGCTAGAGATATCGGACAGGGGGATCTCCGGGACTACAATGAGCAGTTCTTC
size: few; length: 14; D: .; V: TRBV12-3/TRBV12-4; J: TRBJ1-2; CDR3: CASSLFRGLASYTF; DNA: TGTGCCAGCAGTTTATTTAGAGGGCTGGCGAGCTACACCTTC
size: many; length: 15; D: .; V: TRBV20-1; J: TRBJ2-2; CDR3: CSARGPGRGTGELFF; DNA: TGCAGTGCTAGGGGACCTGGAAGGGGCACCGGGGAGCTGTTTTTT
size: many; length: 13; D: .; V: TRBV5-1; J: TRBJ2-7; CDR3: CASSFAEFYEQYF; DNA: TGCGCCAGCAGCTTCGCGGAGTTCTACGAGCAGTACTTC
size: many; length: 15; D: .; V: TRBV20-1; J: TRBJ1-2; CDR3: CSAANREAVNYGYTF; DNA: TGCAGTGCTGCAAACCGGGAGGCCGTTAACTATGGCTACACCTTC
size: .; length: 17; D: .; V: TRBV7-2; J: TRBJ2-5; CDR3: CASSLSIWGRTDETQYF; DNA: TGTGCCAGCAGCTTGTCTATCTGGGGGCGAACAGACGAGACCCAGTACTTC
size: .; length: 13; D: .; V: TRBV5-1; J: TRBJ2-7; CDR3: CASRDSPAYEQYF; DNA: TGCGCCAGCAGGGACAGTCCTGCCTACGAGCAGTACTTC
size: many; length: 14; D: .; V: TRBV20-1; J: TRBJ1-1; CDR3: CSASRWGSDTEAFF; DNA: TGCAGTGCTTCAAGATGGGGAAGTGATACTGAAGCTTTCTTT
size: many; length: 14; D: .; V: TRBV20-1; J: TRBJ1-6; CDR3: CSANPTGRGSPLHF; DNA: TGCAGTGCCAACCCGACAGGCAGAGGTTCACCCCTCCACTTT
size: many; length: 15; D: .; V: TRBV14; J: TRBJ2-7; CDR3: CASSPRSLGSYEQYF; DNA: TGTGCCAGCAGCCCCCGCTCGTTGGGGTCCTACGAGCAGTACTTC
size: many; length: 13; D: .; V: TRBV29-1; J: TRBJ2-5; CDR3: CSVDGGPQETQYF; DNA: TGCAGCGTTGATGGAGGCCCACAAGAGACCCAGTACTTC
size: many; length: 13; D: .; V: TRBV10-3; J: TRBJ2-5; CDR3: CAIRPDTQETQYF; DNA: TGTGCCATCAGACCCGACACCCAAGAGACCCAGTACTTC
size: few; length: 13; D: .; V: TRBV30; J: TRBJ2-1; CDR3: CAWSVMWGAGQFF; DNA: TGTGCCTGGAGTGTAATGTGGGGAGCGGGGCAGTTCTTC
size: few; length: 13; D: TRBD1; V: TRBV19; J: TRBJ1-2; CDR3: CASSDRGVSGYTF; DNA: TGTGCCAGTAGCGACAGGGGGGTGAGTGGCTACACCTTC
size: few; length: 15; D: .; V: TRBV6-5; J: TRBJ1-6; CDR3: CASSYSSGTNSPLHF; DNA: TGTGCCAGCAGTTACTCATCCGGGACAAATTCACCCCTCCACTTT
size: many; length: 13; D: .; V: TRBV30; J: TRBJ1-5; CDR3: CAWSGDSNQPQHF; DNA: TGTGCCTGGAGCGGGGATAGCAATCAGCCCCAGCATTTT
size: few; length: 15; D: TRBD2; V: TRBV5-4; J: TRBJ2-7; CDR3: CASSRGELGSYEQYF; DNA: TGTGCCAGCAGTCGGGGGGAACTGGGGTCCTACGAGCAGTACTTC
size: many; length: 13; D: .; V: TRBV7-6; J: TRBJ1-1; CDR3: CASSQRPDTEAFF; DNA: TGTGCCAGCAGCCAGCGCCCAGACACTGAAGCTTTCTTT
size: many; length: 16; D: TRBD2; V: TRBV4-3; J: TRBJ2-7; CDR3: CASSQGLAGDPYEQYF; DNA: TGCGCCAGCAGCCAGGGACTAGCGGGAGACCCCTACGAGCAGTACTTC
size: .; length: 13; D: .; V: TRBV5-6; J: TRBJ2-1; CDR3: CASSFVGRNEQFF; DNA: TGTGCCAGCAGCTTTGTCGGGCGGAATGAGCAGTTCTTC
size: many; length: 16; D: TRBD1; V: TRBV5-5; J: TRBJ1-4; CDR3: CASSPDSGTADEKLFF; DNA: TGTGCCAGCAGCCCAGACTCCGGGACAGCGGATGAAAAACTGTTTTTT
size: few; length: 11; D: TRBD1; V: TRBV20-1; J: TRBJ1-1; CDR3: CSAKGATEAFF; DNA: TGCAGTGCTAAGGGGGCAACTGAAGCTTTCTTT
size: many; length: 14; D: .; V: TRBV20-1; J: TRBJ1-1; CDR3: CSARVVAGKVEAFF; DNA: TGCAGTGCTAGAGTTGTGGCCGGGAAAGTTGAAGCTTTCTTT